Each of the 28 T cell receptor beta chains below was sequenced from the same sample in a study of cytotoxic CD8 clonotypes in ibrutinib-treated CLL. The data were produced by immunoSEQ multiplex PCR, yet TCRdb's version contains in-frame clones alone and is incomplete. Of about 160,000 clones in the sample, roughly 80% were seen once. The specimen was PBMCs, collected after 24 months of ibrutinib treatment. All receptors derive from a human donor with chronic lymphocytic leukemia.

The CDR3 DNA follows: TGCGCCAGCAGCCAAGAACCCAGAGCTCACGAGCAGTACTTC. Amino acid sequence: CASSQEPRAHEQYF. This chain connects TRBV4-3 to TRBJ2-7; no reliable D call. Germline assignment: CDR1 LGHNA and CDR2 YSLEER. Trimming cost V 0 bases and J 5 bases, with 11 bases left between them. CDR3 size: 14 residues.

The chain is built from TRBV11-2 and TRBJ2-5; the D call may be TRBD1 or TRBD2 (6 bases each). This CDR3 comprises 15 residues. V dropped 1 base and J dropped 5 bases, with 14 bases sitting between them. CDR1 is SGHAT, CDR2 FQNNGV, per germline. CDR3 nucleotides: TGTGCCAGCAGCTTAGGCTCGGGGGCCGGGGAGACCCAGTACTTC. It yields the protein CASSLGSGAGETQYF.

The gene calls are TRBV5-1 and TRBJ2-7; possibly TRBD1 or TRBD2 for D (5 bases each). Germline lookup yields CDR1 SGHRS and CDR2 YFSETQ. Trimming shortened V by 0 bases and J by 6 bases, and 10 bases separated the two germline ends. The CDR3 has 13 amino acids. The CDR3: CASSLGRQGEQYF. In nucleotides, the CDR3 is TGCGCCAGCAGCTTGGGGAGGCAGGGCGAGCAGTACTTC.

The chain uses TRBV2 and TRBJ2-3; 8 positions match TRBD2. The CDR3 totals 15 residues. From germline, CDR1 is SNHLY and CDR2 FYNNEI. Losses at the gene ends were 5 bases for V and 7 bases for J; bases not matched to a gene: 11. CDR3 bases: TGTGCCAGCAGTCTCGGGGGGGGACCAGGTAATACGCAGTATTTT. This translates into CASSLGGGPGNTQYF.

The rearrangement links TRBV2 to TRBJ2-3, with no clear D. Per the germline V gene, CDR1 is SNHLY and CDR2 is FYNNEI. V was clipped by 6 bases and J by 3 bases, with 10 bases between them. The CDR3 loop spans 13 amino acids. The CDR3, as DNA: TGTGCCAGCAGAGAAAAACAAACAGATACGCAGTATTTT. This translates into CASREKQTDTQYF.

The J gene is TRBJ2-1, the V gene TRBV6-5, with TRBD2 matching over 11 bases. The CDR3 runs to 16 residues. The trim removed 0 bases at V and 7 bases at J, leaving 5 bases unmatched. The germline V gene has CDR1 MNHEY and CDR2 SVGAGI. The chain's CDR3 is CASSYSGLAGGNEQFF. CDR3 in DNA: TGTGCCAGCAGTTACTCCGGGCTAGCGGGAGGTAATGAGCAGTTCTTC.

The V call is TRBV6-5, the J call TRBJ1-1, with D uncertain. Germline V lookup: CDR1 MNHEY, CDR2 SVGAGI. The CDR3 is 13 residues long. V dropped 0 bases and J dropped 7 bases, with 9 bases sitting between them. CDR3 protein: CASSYSRGLEAFF. The CDR3 DNA sequence: TGTGCCAGCAGTTACTCGAGAGGGCTTGAAGCTTTCTTT.

V and J are TRBV18 and TRBJ1-1; a weak D match, TRBD1 (5 bases). The CDR3 extends over 18 amino acids. The V end was cut by 1 base, the J end by 3 bases, with 21 bases between. The germline V gene encodes CDR1 KGHSH and CDR2 LQKENI. DNA of the CDR3: TGTGCCAGCTCACCACAGATGCAGGGTGGTGGTTCGTACACTGAAGCTTTCTTT. Amino acid sequence: CASSPQMQGGGSYTEAFF.

This clone occurred once. This chain uses TRBV25-1 with TRBJ2-1; TRBD2 might be the D (5 bases). V was shortened by 2 bases and J by 7 bases, with 18 bases between the two germline ends. Looked up from germline, CDR1 is MGHDK and CDR2 is SYGVNS. The CDR3 runs to 16 residues. CDR3 bases: TGTGCCAGCAGTGAACCCTTAACCGCCCGGAGGAATGAGCAGTTCTTC. Translation gives CASSEPLTARRNEQFF.

V and J are TRBV2 and TRBJ1-1, with 7 bases matching TRBD1. Trimming cost V 5 bases and J 7 bases; bases outside gene matches: 4. The length of the CDR3 is 12 residues. Germline V CDR1 and CDR2: SNHLY, FYNNEI. CDR3 region: CASSHRGVEAFF. The CDR3 DNA is TGTGCCAGCAGTCACAGGGGAGTTGAAGCTTTCTTT.

J is TRBJ1-1 and V is TRBV19; D remains ambiguous. The CDR3 sequence is 14 residues long. Germline V gene sequence: CDR1 LNHDA, CDR2 SQIVND (reference sequence). Trimming shortened V by 7 bases and J by 1 base, and 13 bases separated the two germline ends. Written as DNA, the CDR3 is TGTGCCAGTACTGTAATTGGATGGAACACTGAAGCTTTCTTT. It specifies CASTVIGWNTEAFF.

This rearrangement joins TRBV5-4 to TRBJ2-2; tentatively, D is TRBD1 or TRBD2 (6 bases each). The CDR3 sequence is 16 residues long. The germline gives CDR1 SGHNT, CDR2 YYREEE (reference sequence). Trimming took 8 bases from V and 4 from J, leaving 21 bases between them. The CDR3 loop reads CASLSGAPAGTGELFF. DNA for the CDR3: TGTGCCAGTCTCTCGGGGGCCCCCGCTGGCACCGGGGAGCTGTTTTTT.

This chain uses TRBV7-9 with TRBJ1-5; perhaps TRBD1 as D (6 bases). Germline assignment: CDR1 SEHNR and CDR2 FQNEAQ (reference sequence). Between the trimmed V and J ends, which lost 3 bases and 0 bases, there was a span of 12 bases. This CDR3 region has 16 residues. For the CDR3, the DNA is TGTGCCAGCAGCTTCGTGGCAGGGGATAGCAATCAGCCCCAGCATTTT. The encoded protein is CASSFVAGDSNQPQHF. Full variable domain (outside the CDR3, taken from reference TRBV7-9 and TRBJ1-5): DTGVSQNPRHKITKRGQNVTFRCDPISEHNRLYWYRQTLGQGPEFLTYFQNEAQLEKSRLLSDRFSAERPKGSFSTLEIQRTEQGDSAMYLCASSFVAGDSNQPQHFGDGTRLSIL.

This rearrangement joins TRBV19 to TRBJ2-5, with TRBD1 identical over 9 bases. The J segment lost 4 bases and the V segment lost 8 bases, leaving 11 bases of the junction unmatched. This CDR3 spans 15 amino acids. The germline CDR1 and CDR2 sequences are LNHDA and SQIVND (reference sequence). In nucleotides, the CDR3 is TGTGCCAGTTCTAAGGGGACAGGGTCGAGAGAGACCCAGTACTTC. It specifies CASSKGTGSRETQYF.

The V gene is TRBV6-5, the J gene TRBJ1-2; TRBD1 might be the D (6 bases). Germline CDR1 is MNHEY and CDR2 is SVGAGI. V was clipped by 0 bases and J by 2 bases, with 10 bases between them. The CDR3 contains 15 residues. In nucleotides, the CDR3 is TGTGCCAGCAGTTACTCAACAGGGATAAACTATGGCTACACCTTC. Amino acid sequence: CASSYSTGINYGYTF.

This sequence joins TRBV7-3 and TRBJ2-1; D tentatively reads TRBD1 or TRBD2 (5 bases each). This CDR3 has 16 residues. Looked up from germline, CDR1 is SGHTA and CDR2 is FQGTGA. Trimming cost V 4 bases and J 0 bases, with 13 bases left between them. CDR3 bases: TGTGCCAGCAGCTCCCTCGGGGCGGGCTCCTACAATGAGCAGTTCTTC. Amino acid sequence: CASSSLGAGSYNEQFF.

The chain employs TRBV4-3 and TRBJ1-2, with TRBD1 matching over 8 bases. The CDR3 contains 16 residues. Trimming removed 3 bases from V and 0 bases from J; junction bases left unmatched: 6. Per the germline V gene, CDR1 is LGHNA and CDR2 is YSLEER. CDR3 in amino acids: CASSHLKTGANYGYTF. The CDR3, as DNA: TGCGCCAGCAGCCACCTAAAGACAGGGGCTAACTATGGCTACACCTTC.

V gene TRBV30 combines with J gene TRBJ1-2; a weak D match, TRBD1 (6 bases). Germline V gives CDR1 GTSNPN, CDR2 SVGIG (reference sequence). The CDR3 extends over 14 amino acids. Trimming took 4 bases from V and 6 from J, leaving 18 bases between them. The CDR3, as DNA: TGTGCCTGGACGACAGGCCCCCTGTTGGATGGCTACACCTTC. This codes for CAWTTGPLLDGYTF.

This chain uses TRBV19 with TRBJ1-3; tentative D call: TRBD1 (6 bases). The CDR3 is made up of 17 amino acids. In germline, CDR1 is LNHDA, CDR2 SQIVND (reference sequence). Trimming shortened V by 3 bases and J by 0 bases, and 15 bases separated the two germline ends. For the CDR3, the DNA is TGTGCCAGTAGTATTAAAACTGGGACACCCTCTGGAAACACCATATATTTT. Translated, it gives CASSIKTGTPSGNTIYF.

The genes are TRBV19 and TRBJ2-6; D gene unclear. V shed 5 bases and J shed 0 bases, with 11 bases lying between them. The CDR3 contains 16 residues. Germline lookup yields CDR1 LNHDA and CDR2 SQIVND (reference sequence). CDR3 sequence reads: CASSPGRSSGANVLTF. The CDR3 DNA reads as TGTGCCAGTAGTCCAGGACGGAGCTCTGGGGCCAACGTCCTGACTTTC.

The chain links TRBV19 to TRBJ1-2, with a weak D call TRBD1 (6 bases). The CDR3 consists of 13 residues. CDR1 is LNHDA and CDR2 is SQIVND in the germline V gene (reference sequence). V lost 5 bases and J 4 bases, leaving 11 bases between the germline ends. CDR3 region: CASSDRRFYGYTF. In nucleotides, the CDR3 is TGTGCCAGTAGTGACAGGCGGTTCTATGGCTACACCTTC.

This clone was observed once. The chain links TRBV28 to TRBJ1-6; no clear D gene. This CDR3 comprises 14 residues. CDR1 and CDR2 (germline): MDHEN, SYDVKM. V was cut by 2 bases and J by 7 bases, with 9 bases left in between. Written as DNA, the CDR3 is TGTGCCAGCAGTTTACGTAATCGGAATTCACCCCTCCACTTT. Amino acid sequence: CASSLRNRNSPLHF.

This clone was detected only once. This chain connects TRBV9 to TRBJ1-4, with D possibly matching TRBD1 (6 bases). The ends were cut back, 3 bases at V and 7 bases at J, with 13 bases in the middle. Germline V CDR1 and CDR2: SGDLS, YYNGEE. This CDR3 has 14 amino acids. The CDR3 loop reads CASSGQEHGEKLFF. The CDR3 DNA reads TGTGCCAGCAGCGGACAGGAGCATGGTGAAAAACTGTTTTTT.

CDR3 in amino acids: CASSVGLGDPYEQYF. The CDR3 bases are TGTGCCAGCAGCGTAGGCCTCGGGGACCCCTACGAGCAGTACTTC. V and J are TRBV9 and TRBJ2-7; D possibly uses TRBD1 or TRBD2 (5 bases each). CDR3 length: 15 residues. Trimming stripped 0 bases from V and 2 bases from J, with 12 bases between. Germline assignment: CDR1 SGDLS and CDR2 YYNGEE.

This clone was detected once. The chain is built from TRBV2 and TRBJ2-7; D remains unclear. Germline V gene lookup returns CDR1 SNHLY and CDR2 FYNNEI. This CDR3 contains 13 residues. Trimming took 8 bases from V and 0 from J, leaving 11 bases between them. In nucleotides, the CDR3 is TGTGCCAGCCCCCGGCCCAACTCCTACGAGCAGTACTTC. Protein: CASPRPNSYEQYF.

The gene calls are TRBV7-2 and TRBJ2-7; D call uncertain. Between the trimmed V and J ends, which lost 5 bases and 3 bases, there was a span of 8 bases. Germline V lookup: CDR1 SGHTA, CDR2 FQGNSA. The CDR3 length is 12 residues. CDR3 DNA: TGTGCCAGCAGCCCGTGGGACTACGAGCAGTACTTC. Protein: CASSPWDYEQYF.

The chain uses TRBV4-3 and TRBJ1-5; 8 nucleotides match TRBD1. CDR3 length equals 20 residues. Trimming removed 0 bases from V and 2 bases from J; junction bases left unmatched: 15. Germline-derived CDR1 and CDR2 are LGHNA and YSLEER. The CDR3 region is CASSQDMNWQGAVGNQPQHF. The CDR3 DNA reads TGCGCCAGCAGCCAAGATATGAATTGGCAGGGGGCGGTGGGCAATCAGCCCCAGCATTTT.

The V call is TRBV5-1, the J call TRBJ1-1, with D perhaps TRBD1 (5 bases). CDR3 size: 14 residues. Germline CDR1 SGHRS, CDR2 YFSETQ. V lost 7 bases and J 2 bases, leaving 15 bases between the germline ends. CDR3 region: CASVPGDRNTEAFF. The CDR3 coding sequence is TGCGCCAGCGTCCCGGGAGACAGAAACACTGAAGCTTTCTTT. Based on the CDR3 plus reference TRBV5-1 and TRBJ1-1, the full variable domain is KAGVTQTPRYLIKTRGQQVTLSCSPISGHRSVSWYQQTPGQGLQFLFEYFSETQRNKGNFPGRFSGRQFSNSRSEMNVSTLELGDSALYLCASVPGDRNTEAFFGQGTRLTVV.